This note documents a single T cell receptor beta chain sequence. Its antigen remains unidentified. This sample stems from a study of cytotoxic CD8 clonotypes in ibrutinib-treated CLL. In the study overall: The taking of response samples occurred after a median about 12 months of treatment, with a range of 6 to 36.

Study-wide findings and caveats: Public clonotypes were seen rarely and were contracted or stable on treatment. T-cell clonality at baseline went above that of age-matched healthy donors and rose and fell with circulating CD8+ T-cell counts.

Investigators sought sequencing depths of between 1 in 200,000 and 1 in 1 million T cells. Clones were sequenced by immunoSEQ multiplex PCR, and TCRdb holds only the in-frame ones, with some missing. The repertoire holds over 70,000 clones, with about 86% as singletons. The sequence was obtained from a human donor with chronic lymphocytic leukemia. The input for sequencing was PBMCs, taken before ibrutinib treatment.

The CDR3 here is CASSESKGTSGNHEQFF. CDR3 nucleotide sequence: TGCGCCAGCAGTGAGTCAAAGGGGACTAGCGGGAATCATGAGCAGTTCTTC. The chain joins TRBV10-1 to TRBJ2-1; TRBD2 aligns across 13 bases. V trimming: 0 bases; J trimming: 8 bases; junction bases outside the gene matches: 7. CDR1 and CDR2 (germline): WNHNN, SYGVQD (reference sequence). This CDR3 comprises 17 residues.